A single sample is the source of the 4 T cell receptor beta chains below, sequenced in a study of Tregs in tolerant kidney transplant recipients. Assay: immunoSEQ multiplex PCR; the TCRdb copy retains only in-frame clones and omits some. The sample lists about 94,000 clones, roughly 93% occurring once. Sequencing was performed on CD4+ T cells from blood, taken before the transplant. The receptors come from a human donor who received a combined kidney and bone marrow transplant.

The chain couples TRBV6-1 to TRBJ1-3, with D possibly matching TRBD1 (6 bases). V dropped 8 bases and J dropped 2 bases, with 13 bases sitting between them. Germline CDR1 and CDR2: MNHNS and SASEGT. The CDR3 is made up of 14 amino acids. This chain's CDR3 is CASSGQTAGNTIYF. The CDR3 coding sequence is TGTGCCAGCTCAGGACAGACAGCTGGAAACACCATATATTTT.

The V and J genes are TRBV27 and TRBJ2-4; TRBD1 agrees at 9 bases. The CDR3 length is 12 residues. Germline loops: CDR1 MNHEY, CDR2 SMNVEV (reference sequence). V gave up 7 bases and J gave up 7 bases; unmatched junction bases: 2. The CDR3 region is CASIGTGNIQYF. The CDR3 region has the DNA TGTGCCAGCATTGGGACAGGGAACATTCAGTACTTC.

V gene TRBV7-3 combines with J gene TRBJ2-7, with 12 nucleotides matching TRBD1. V trimming: 3 bases; J trimming: 7 bases; junction bases outside the gene matches: 4. Germline V gives CDR1 SGHTA, CDR2 FQGTGA. The CDR3 is made up of 14 amino acids. The CDR3: CASSLGQGAGEQYF. DNA of the CDR3: TGTGCCAGCAGCTTGGGACAGGGGGCAGGGGAGCAGTACTTC.

This chain uses TRBV7-2 with TRBJ2-2; D gene ambiguous. Germline loops: CDR1 SGHTA, CDR2 FQGNSA. The CDR3 is 13 residues long. V gave up 5 bases and J gave up 0 bases, with 4 bases separating them. The CDR3 sequence is CASSRANTGELFF. Written as DNA, the CDR3 is TGTGCCAGCAGCCGAGCGAACACCGGGGAGCTGTTTTTT.